This T cell receptor beta chain came from a study of regulatory T cells in long-lasting Graves disease. Regarding time point: newly diagnosed GD, antithyroid drugs for less than 3 months. PBMC-extracted RNA yielded the TCR library. This CDR3 is built from 19 residues. Per the germline V gene, CDR1 is MNHEY and CDR2 is SVGEGT. V was pared by 5 bases and J by 8 bases, with 20 bases of the junction left unmatched. This clonotype has only a few counts. According to the study, TCR beta libraries were built with iRepertoire HTBI primers and CDR3-region Arm-PCR. TCRdb used MiXCR to reprocess the multiplex PCR reads, holding one entry per CDR3 protein. The sample holds around 450,000 distinct CDR3 sequences, more than 12% seen once. These data were likewise used in another study, on T cells in Graves' hyperthyroidism and ophthalmopathy. That investigation notes: Recently diagnosed hyperthyroidism of less than 2 months' duration affected patients aged 18 to 65. The study used the HTBI primer set for a first-round RT-PCR of the TCR CDR3.

The chain carries TRBV6-2 or TRBV6-3 and TRBJ2-1; 11 bases fit TRBD2. The receptor was derived from a woman aged 30 to 39 with Graves disease. Sequencing was performed on peripheral blood mononuclear cells (PBMCs), taken at new diagnosis, from a patient treated with antithyroid drugs. CDR3 amino acids: CASSELLAGDPLSGDEQFF. The CDR3 coding sequence is TGTGCCAGCAGTGAGCTACTAGCGGGAGACCCTTTATCGGGAGATGAGCAGTTCTTC.